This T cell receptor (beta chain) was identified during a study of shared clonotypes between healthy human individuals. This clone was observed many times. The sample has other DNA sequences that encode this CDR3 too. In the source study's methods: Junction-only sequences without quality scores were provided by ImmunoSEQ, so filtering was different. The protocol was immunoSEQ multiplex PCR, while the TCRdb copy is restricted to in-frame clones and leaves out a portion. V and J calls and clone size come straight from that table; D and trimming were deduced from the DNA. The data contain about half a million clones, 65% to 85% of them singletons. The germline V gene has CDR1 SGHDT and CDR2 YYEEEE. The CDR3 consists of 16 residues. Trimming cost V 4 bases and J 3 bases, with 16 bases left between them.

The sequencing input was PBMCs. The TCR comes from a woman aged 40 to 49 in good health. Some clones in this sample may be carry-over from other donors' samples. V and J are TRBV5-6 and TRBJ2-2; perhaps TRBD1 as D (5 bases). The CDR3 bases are TGTGCCAGCAGCCGCCTAACAGCCAGGGACACCGGGGAGCTGTTTTTT. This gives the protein CASSRLTARDTGELFF.